This T cell receptor beta chain was sequenced in a study of blood T cells in healthy people across ages. Study context: The capture of about one barcoded beta molecule per two T cells was achieved by template switching.

Study results and caveats: Across samples, TCR beta diversity tracked strongly with naive T cell percentage.

Germline V gene lookup returns CDR1 SGHTA and CDR2 FQGNSA. This CDR3 contains 13 residues. Trimming took 4 bases from V and 7 from J, leaving 12 bases between them. This clonotype was observed many times. Antigen specificity is unknown. Together with a sample-barcoded 5' primer, a J-beta primer mix was included in a second PCR lasting about 7 to 11 cycles. TCRdb reprocessed the 5' RACE reads with MiXCR, giving one entry per CDR3 protein. The sample has 1.5 million to 2 million distinct CDR3 sequences; roughly 50% are singletons. The TCR comes from a woman aged 40 to 50 in good health. V is TRBV7-2 and J is TRBJ2-3; D might be TRBD2 (5 bases). Sequenced input: blood. CDR3 amino acids: CASSSPSGYTQYF. CDR3 sequence (DNA): TGTGCCAGCAGCTCCCCGTCGGGGTATACGCAGTATTTT.